A single sample gave rise to the 2 T cell receptor beta chains below, sequenced in a study of spatial heterogeneity in lung cancer. TCRdb passed the 5' RACE reads through MiXCR, listing each CDR3 protein once. The sample has roughly 80,000 distinct CDR3 sequences, roughly 12% seen once. Time point: sample taken at primary tumor resection. The sequenced material consisted of unsorted whole RNA from tumor, nontumor lung or frozen PBMC. Source: PBMCs, taken at surgery. The receptors stem from a male donor with early-stage non-small cell lung cancer.

The chain joins TRBV7-3 to TRBJ2-3; the D is unclear. This CDR3 has 13 residues. V gave up 3 bases and J gave up 8 bases, with 12 bases separating them. Per the germline V gene, CDR1 is SGHTA and CDR2 is FQGTGA. CDR3 sequence: CASSFRAPGTQYF. The CDR3 DNA is TGTGCCAGCAGCTTCCGGGCTCCGGGTACGCAGTATTTT.

This chain joins TRBV7-9 and TRBJ1-1, with a weak D call TRBD1 (6 bases). Trimming removed 5 bases from V and 1 base from J, with 20 bases in between. Germline CDR1 is SEHNR and CDR2 is FQNEAQ (reference sequence). The CDR3 contains 17 residues. The CDR3, as DNA: TGTGCCAGCAGCCCTAGGAGGACAGTCTCGTCGAACACTGAAGCTTTCTTT. This encodes CASSPRRTVSSNTEAFF.